This T cell receptor beta chain emerged from a study of blood T cell repertoires in COVID-19. Study-level background: The United States, Italy and Spain supplied acute and convalescent COVID-19 samples.

The repertoire was sequenced with immunoSEQ multiplex PCR; TCRdb's copy has only in-frame clones and lacks some. The table includes some 200,000 clones, roughly 89% detected once. The CDR3 extends over 11 amino acids. Trimming took off 5 bases at V and 9 bases at J, with 10 bases between the two ends. Germline-derived CDR1 and CDR2 are LNHDA and SQIVND (reference sequence). The sample was PBMCs or T cells enriched from blood (not recorded which). The source is a woman between 40 and 55 years old with acute COVID-19. The V gene is TRBV19, the J gene TRBJ1-1, with D possibly being TRBD1 (6 bases). Here the CDR3 reads CASSQDSQAFF. CDR3 DNA sequence: TGTGCCAGTAGTCAGGACAGCCAAGCTTTCTTT. Drawing the rest from reference TRBV19 and TRBJ1-1, the complete variable domain is DGGITQSPKYLFRKEGQNVTLSCEQNLNHDAMYWYRQDPGQGLRLIYYSQIVNDFQKGDIAEGYSVSREKKESFPLTVTSAQKNPTAFYLCASSQDSQAFFGQGTRLTVV.